Sequencing of this TCR beta chain was carried out in a study of cytomegalovirus exposure and HLA in healthy donors. This CDR3 has 14 amino acids. Germline CDR1 is MDHEN and CDR2 is SYDVKM. V was clipped by 6 bases and J by 6 bases, with 15 bases between them. About this clone itself: Its antigen remains unidentified.

Use of 60 Vbeta and 13 Jbeta primers characterized the PCR. Clones were read by immunoSEQ multiplex PCR, and TCRdb kept only the in-frame ones, dropping some. The sample holds 170,000 or so clones, 84% seen once. General study findings and limits: Fewer than 200 TCR beta chains were listed as cytomegalovirus-associated. The analysis excluded some indistinguishable V segments, including TRBV6-2 and TRBV6-3.

The chain joins TRBV28 to TRBJ2-1, with D uncertain. This receptor was obtained from a boy aged 2-9 years in good health and CMV-seronegative. Specimen: PBMCs. CDR3 bases: TGTGCCAGCAGACCTCCGGTGGTGGTCAATGAGCAGTTCTTC. Protein sequence: CASRPPVVVNEQFF.